One and the same sample provided the 2 T cell receptor beta chains below, sequenced in a study of shared clonotypes between healthy human individuals. Assay: immunoSEQ multiplex PCR; the TCRdb copy retains only in-frame clones and omits some. The data show more than 900,000 clones, with 75% to 85% seen just once and more than 0.55% held by the top ten. Sequencing was done on a sample of memory CD4+ T cells from PBMCs. Documented subset: CD45RA-negative fraction. Receptors originate from a man aged 18 to 29 in good health. Some clones in this sample may be carry-over from other donors' samples.

The chain uses TRBV5-4 and TRBJ2-2; 7 positions match TRBD2. Unmatched junction bases numbered 8, after V lost 3 bases and J lost 6 bases. Germline CDR1 and CDR2: SGHNT and YYREEE (reference sequence). The CDR3 is 15 amino acids. The CDR3 here is CASSWGRVSAGELFF. The CDR3 DNA reads TGTGCCAGCAGCTGGGGGAGGGTATCGGCCGGGGAGCTGTTTTTT.

The chain joins TRBV7-9 to TRBJ2-5, with 7 positions matching TRBD1. The junction had 11 bases not matched to a gene; V was cut back by 1 base and J by 6 bases. The CDR3 totals 16 residues. The germline gives CDR1 SEHNR, CDR2 FQNEAQ (reference sequence). The CDR3 protein is CASSLVGTEGLKTQYF. CDR3 coding DNA: TGTGCCAGCAGCTTAGTTGGGACAGAAGGCCTAAAGACCCAGTACTTC.